This T cell receptor (beta chain) was recorded in a study of identifying expanded T cells in peripheral blood. V lost 1 base to trimming and J lost 2 bases, with 9 bases between them. Germline V gene lookup returns CDR1 MNHEY and CDR2 SVGAGI. This CDR3 has 15 amino acids. Profiled with immunoSEQ multiplex PCR; TCRdb holds only in-frame clones, not every one. Of about 100,000 clones listed, around 90% are singletons. The chain employs TRBV6-5 and TRBJ1-3; unclear D gene. What was sequenced was blood. The TCR sequence derives from a person aged 18-70 years in good health. CDR3 in DNA: TGTGCCAGCAGTTACTTTGCAGGCGCTGGAAACACCATATATTTT. Its translation: CASSYFAGAGNTIYF.